This TCR beta chain was obtained from a study of memory CD4+ T cells and cytomegalovirus serostatus. Trimming left V 2 bases short and J 7 bases short, with 4 bases between. CDR1 is SGHNT, CDR2 YYREEE, per germline (reference sequence). This CDR3 has 11 residues. The repertoire was sequenced with immunoSEQ multiplex PCR; TCRdb's copy has only in-frame clones and lacks some. The profile shows around 60,000 clones, approximately 85% of them singletons. The sort gate was single viable CD3+CD4+CD8-CD45RO+ cells for memory CD4+ T cells. The source of this sequence is an adult in good health and CMV-seronegative. The V and J genes are TRBV5-4 and TRBJ2-1; D remains ambiguous. The sample taken for sequencing was memory CD4+ T cells from blood. CDR3 protein: CASSFENEQFF. CDR3 DNA: TGTGCCAGCAGCTTTGAGAATGAGCAGTTCTTC. Supplemented by reference TRBV5-4 and TRBJ2-1, the full variable domain reads ETGVTQSPTHLIKTRGQQVTLRCSSQSGHNTVSWYQQALGQGPQFIFQYYREEENGRGNFPPRFSGLQFPNYSSELNVNALELDDSALYLCASSFENEQFFGPGTRLTVL.